The present T cell receptor beta chain was sequenced within a study of T-cell reconstitution after alpha-beta-depleted transplantation in children. Broader study findings: Recipient T cells and thymic progenitors that survived gave rise to the high TCRbeta diversity observed at day 60 in some patients. As was reported, about two months after transplant, alpha-beta T cells came from several hundred expanded graft clones. The authors attributed T-cell counts and diversity one year after transplant mostly to newly produced T cells.

Using unique molecular identifiers, the investigators prepared the TCRbeta library. TCRdb independently ran MiXCR on the PCR reads; one entry per CDR3 protein. Here the sample spans 300,000 to 350,000 distinct CDR3 sequences, more than 20% being singletons. This clonotype was counted a few times. Its specificity is not known. This CDR3 spans 14 amino acids. Germline-derived CDR1 and CDR2 are DFQATT and SNEGSKA (reference sequence). Trimming left V 0 bases short and J 4 bases short, with 12 bases between. This receptor was taken from a male patient aged 10-17 years who had a stem cell transplant for acute lymphoblastic leukemia, so the T cells may come from the graft donor. The input for sequencing was PBMCs, mostly from graft donor cells, taken 180 days after TCRalphabeta/CD19-depleted stem cell transplant. The V gene is TRBV20-1, the J gene TRBJ1-1; D is uncertain. The CDR3, as DNA: TGCAGTGCTAGAGATGTTCCGGGCCCCACTGAAGCTTTCTTT. Its protein product is CSARDVPGPTEAFF.